Shown below are 9 T cell receptor beta chains from a single sample sequenced in a study of post-analysis software for immune sequencing data. General study findings and limits: Four to six TRBV segments, including TRBV5-6, TRBV5-1 and TRBV20-1, were more frequent in patients than controls.

The antigens these receptors bind are not known. cDNA libraries for TCR beta contained unique molecular identifiers. TCRdb used MiXCR to reprocess the PCR reads, holding one entry per CDR3 protein. Here the sample spans hundreds of thousands of distinct CDR3 sequences, roughly three fifths being singletons. Sequencing was done on a sample of blood. The receptor source for this set is a girl aged 2-10 years with multiple sclerosis.

The rearrangement links TRBV12-3 or TRBV12-4 to TRBJ1-4; D is unresolved. The V end was cut by 6 bases, the J end by 0 bases, with 11 bases between. CDR3 size: 15 residues. This CDR3 is CASRKEPTTNEKLFF. The CDR3 DNA reads as TGTGCCAGCAGAAAAGAGCCCACAACTAATGAAAAACTGTTTTTT.

The table lists this clonotype with a few counts. This rearrangement joins TRBV20-1 to TRBJ2-1; a weak D match, TRBD1 (6 bases). V was trimmed by 3 bases and J by 10 bases, leaving 13 bases between them. The germline V gene has CDR1 DFQATT and CDR2 SNEGSKA (reference sequence). The CDR3 runs to 12 residues. CDR3 DNA sequence: TGCAGTGCTAGGAAGGACAGTTTCGAGCAGTTCTTC. Protein product: CSARKDSFEQFF.

The rearrangement joins TRBV11-2 to TRBJ2-5, with TRBD2 identical over 12 bases. The CDR3 consists of 15 residues. V lost 6 bases to trimming and J lost 4 bases; unmatched junction nucleotides: 6. The germline V gene encodes CDR1 SGHAT and CDR2 FQNNGV. The CDR3 loop is CASSWTSGALETQYF. The CDR3 bases are TGTGCCAGCAGTTGGACTAGCGGGGCTTTAGAGACCCAGTACTTC.

As DNA, the CDR3 is TGTGCCAGCAGCTTGCGGGGACAGGGGAGGTACGAGCAGTACTTC. Protein: CASSLRGQGRYEQYF. The chain uses TRBV5-6 and TRBJ2-7; 10 bases align to TRBD1. Germline-derived CDR1 and CDR2 are SGHDT and YYEEEE. Losses at the gene ends were 1 base for V and 4 bases for J; bases not matched to a gene: 5. The CDR3 spans 15 residues.

The chain couples TRBV27 to TRBJ2-7, with D perhaps TRBD2 (6 bases). CDR3 length: 15 amino acids. Trimming removed 6 bases from V and 2 bases from J, with 17 bases in between. From germline, CDR1 is MNHEY and CDR2 SMNVEV (reference sequence). Written as DNA, the CDR3 is TGTGCCAGCAGCAACCCAGCGGGTCCGACCTACGAGCAGTACTTC. It yields the protein CASSNPAGPTYEQYF.

V usage is TRBV20-1 and J usage is TRBJ1-1; TRBD1 matches at 11 bases. This CDR3 has 13 residues. Unmatched junction bases numbered 10, after V lost 5 bases and J lost 11 bases. From germline, CDR1 is DFQATT and CDR2 SNEGSKA (reference sequence). The CDR3: CSAVPGQGEWAFF. The DNA for the CDR3 is TGCAGTGCTGTCCCGGGACAGGGGGAATGGGCTTTCTTT.

This chain uses TRBV7-2 with TRBJ1-2; a weak D match, TRBD1 (6 bases). The V and J ends lost 3 bases and 7 bases respectively, with 18 bases between them. This CDR3 contains 15 residues. In germline, CDR1 is SGHTA, CDR2 FQGNSA. The CDR3 here is CASSFHGRGIFGYTF. As DNA, the CDR3 is TGTGCCAGCAGCTTTCACGGCAGGGGTATCTTTGGCTACACCTTC.

This clonotype appeared a single time. The chain employs TRBV7-9 and TRBJ2-7; tentative D call: TRBD1 (5 bases). The CDR3 covers 15 residues. The V gene's germline CDR1 is SEHNR and CDR2 FQNEAQ (reference sequence). Trimming left V 3 bases short and J 2 bases short, with 14 bases between. CDR3 in DNA: TGTGCCAGCAGCTTCAAAAACGGACACCCCTACGAGCAGTACTTC. As protein: CASSFKNGHPYEQYF.

This rearrangement joins TRBV3-1 to TRBJ2-1; 11 bases are shared with TRBD2. This CDR3 region has 18 residues. Trimming removed 1 base from V and 5 bases from J; junction bases left unmatched: 10. The germline V gene encodes CDR1 LGHDT and CDR2 YNNKEL (reference sequence). CDR3 sequence (DNA): TGTGCCAGCAGCCAAGGGAGGCACGGGACTAGCGGCCACAATGAGCAGTTCTTC. Its translation is CASSQGRHGTSGHNEQFF.